The 25 T cell receptor beta chains given below trace back to one sample, sequenced in a study of blood T cell repertoires in COVID-19. TCRdb keeps only in-frame clones here, not all; method: immunoSEQ multiplex PCR. The data contain some 250,000 clones, around nine tenths of them singletons. Material: PBMCs or T cells enriched from blood (not recorded which). The receptor source for this set is a man between 35 and 55 years old who had recovered from COVID-19.

This chain connects TRBV12-5 to TRBJ2-2, with TRBD1 identical over 7 bases. Germline lookup yields CDR1 LGHNT and CDR2 FRNRAP. The CDR3 consists of 14 residues. V lost 7 bases to trimming and J lost 1 base; unmatched junction nucleotides: 3. DNA for the CDR3: TGTGCTAGTGAAAGGGACAGGAACACCGGGGAGCTGTTTTTT. This encodes CASERDRNTGELFF.

The chain recombines TRBV7-2 with TRBJ1-2, with D hard to call. V gave up 2 bases and J gave up 8 bases, with 15 bases separating them. The CDR3 covers 14 residues. Germline loops: CDR1 SGHTA, CDR2 FQGNSA. This CDR3 reads CASSLIPRSGGYTF. The DNA of the CDR3 is TGTGCCAGCAGCTTAATTCCCAGGTCTGGAGGCTACACCTTC.

The table lists this clone with a count of one. This chain joins TRBV5-8 and TRBJ2-7, with D possibly matching TRBD1 (6 bases). CDR3 length: 16 residues. V was pared by 6 bases and J by 3 bases, with 22 bases between. CDR1 and CDR2 (germline): SGHTS, YDEGEE. The CDR3 here is CASTPGASSTLYEQYF. DNA of the CDR3: TGTGCCAGCACCCCAGGGGCGTCTTCCACCCTCTACGAGCAGTACTTC.

The V call is TRBV3-1 (or the pseudogene TRBV3-2), the J call TRBJ2-1, with 7 positions matching TRBD2. CDR3 length equals 20 residues. Trimming took 0 bases from V and 2 from J; bases not matched to a gene: 16. Germline V CDR1 and CDR2: LGHDT, YNNKEL (reference sequence). Here the CDR3 DNA reads TGTGCCAGCAGCCAAGATACAGCGGGGTCATTAGGGAGAGCCTACAATGAGCAGTTCTTC. This encodes CASSQDTAGSLGRAYNEQFF.

V is TRBV14 and J is TRBJ2-5; 8 nucleotides align to TRBD1. J gave up 0 bases and V 4 bases, and 7 bases lay outside the gene matches. Germline V gene lookup returns CDR1 SGHDN and CDR2 FVKESK. The CDR3 consists of 16 residues. The CDR3 sequence is CASSRGQGRYQETQYF. DNA for the CDR3: TGTGCCAGCAGCCGCGGACAGGGTCGATACCAAGAGACCCAGTACTTC.

The genes are TRBV19 and TRBJ2-2, with D perhaps TRBD2 (6 bases). CDR3 length equals 13 residues. Germline loops: CDR1 LNHDA, CDR2 SQIVND (reference sequence). The V end lost 5 bases, the J end lost 4 bases, and 8 bases lay between the germline ends. The CDR3 sequence: CASSRGGTGELFF. The CDR3 DNA sequence: TGTGCCAGTAGTCGGGGAGGCACCGGGGAGCTGTTTTTT.

This chain connects TRBV12-5 to TRBJ2-7; 8 positions match TRBD1. Germline lookup yields CDR1 LGHNT and CDR2 FRNRAP. The CDR3 loop spans 16 amino acids. Trimming at V came to 0 bases and at J to 4 bases, leaving 8 bases not matched to a gene. The CDR3: CASGLVLGTGRYEQYF. The CDR3 DNA sequence: TGTGCTAGTGGTTTGGTACTTGGGACAGGACGTTACGAGCAGTACTTC.

J is TRBJ2-2 and V is TRBV7-2, with 15 bases aligning to TRBD2. CDR1 and CDR2 from the germline V gene are SGHTA and FQGNSA. This CDR3 has 17 residues. The V and J ends lost 7 bases and 5 bases, in that order; junction bases with no gene match: 8. This CDR3 reads CASISGGLAGGTGELFF. As DNA, the CDR3 is TGTGCCAGCATCTCTGGGGGACTAGCGGGAGGTACCGGGGAGCTGTTTTTT. Variable domain in full (rest from reference TRBV7-2 and TRBJ2-2): GAGVSQSPSNKVTEKGKDVELRCDPISGHTALYWYRQSLGQGLEFLIYFQGNSAPDKSGLPSDRFSAERTGGSVSTLTIQRTQQEDSAVYLCASISGGLAGGTGELFFGEGSRLTVL.

This chain connects TRBV5-4 to TRBJ2-5; possible D gene TRBD1, 6 bases. Germline V gives CDR1 SGHNT, CDR2 YYREEE (reference sequence). Trimming stripped 4 bases from V and 3 bases from J, with 13 bases between. This CDR3 is 14 amino acids long. The CDR3 sequence is CASSLGQREETQYF. CDR3 nucleotide sequence: TGTGCCAGCAGCCTAGGACAGCGAGAAGAGACCCAGTACTTC.

In this sample, this clone turned up a few times. The V gene is TRBV7-2, the J gene TRBJ2-1, with 7 positions matching TRBD1. After removal of 2 bases from V and 0 bases from J, the junction contained 4 bases not matched to a gene. This CDR3 comprises 16 residues. CDR1 is SGHTA, CDR2 FQGNSA, per germline. The DNA for the CDR3 is TGTGCCAGCAGCTTAACACAGGGGTACTCCTACAATGAGCAGTTCTTC. Translation gives CASSLTQGYSYNEQFF.

The CDR3 nucleotides read TGTGCCATCGGATCCCCAAAAAGGAGGTACGAGCAGTACTTC. It specifies CAIGSPKRRYEQYF. The chain links TRBV27 to TRBJ2-7; perhaps TRBD2 as D (5 bases). V was cut by 10 bases and J by 4 bases, with 20 bases left in between. This CDR3 spans 14 amino acids. Germline CDR1 reads MNHEY; CDR2 reads SMNVEV (reference sequence).

The chain joins TRBV6-1 to TRBJ2-1; 12 bases are a match to TRBD1. Germline loops: CDR1 MNHNS, CDR2 SASEGT. Germline trimming cut 0 bases from V and 7 bases from J; bases unmatched to any gene: 10. The CDR3 has 18 residues. The CDR3, as DNA: TGTGCCAGCAGTGAAGCCCCACCGGGACAGGGGGCGTGGAATGAGCAGTTCTTC. Protein: CASSEAPPGQGAWNEQFF.

The CDR3 bases are TGCAGCGTTGACGGGGTTTGGCAAGAGACCCAGTACTTC. Its protein is CSVDGVWQETQYF. The chain couples TRBV29-1 to TRBJ2-5; possibly TRBD2 for D (5 bases). The CDR3 is 13 residues long. V dropped 3 bases and J dropped 2 bases, with 10 bases sitting between them. Germline CDR1 is SQVTM and CDR2 is ANQGSEA.

This clone was counted only a few times. The J gene is TRBJ1-1, the V gene TRBV29-1; D remains unclear. V shed 5 bases and J shed 0 bases, with 13 bases lying between them. Looked up from germline, CDR1 is SQVTM and CDR2 is ANQGSEA. This CDR3 is built from 14 residues. The CDR3 reads CSVCPRGMNTEAFF. Written as DNA, the CDR3 is TGCAGCGTTTGCCCTCGCGGCATGAACACTGAAGCTTTCTTT.

The rearrangement joins TRBV28 to TRBJ1-3; no clear D. The CDR3 loop spans 15 amino acids. Between the trimmed V and J ends, which lost 9 bases and 0 bases, there was a span of 15 bases. Germline CDR1 and CDR2: MDHEN and SYDVKM. DNA of the CDR3: TGTGCCAGTGGAGGCCGCAGCCGCTCTGGAAACACCATATATTTT. It translates to CASGGRSRSGNTIYF.

This chain links TRBV29-1 with TRBJ2-3, with 7 bases aligning to TRBD1. Per the germline V gene, CDR1 is SQVTM and CDR2 is ANQGSEA. The CDR3 extends over 12 amino acids. V dropped 5 bases and J dropped 11; count of bases not matched to a gene: 10. CDR3 nucleotides: TGCAGCGTTCAAACAGGGGCAGGGTGGCAGTATTTT. It yields the protein CSVQTGAGWQYF.

The rearrangement links TRBV27 to TRBJ2-7; 7 bases map to TRBD1. The CDR3 has 17 amino acids. V gave up 6 bases and J gave up 1 base; unmatched junction bases: 15. The germline CDR1 and CDR2 sequences are MNHEY and SMNVEV (reference sequence). CDR3 residues: CASRPYGRQGNSYEQYF. CDR3 bases: TGTGCCAGCAGACCTTACGGAAGACAGGGAAATTCCTACGAGCAGTACTTC.

The chain has TRBV7-3 and TRBJ2-3; 7 positions agree with TRBD1. This CDR3 spans 16 amino acids. V gave up 4 bases and J gave up 3 bases; unmatched junction bases: 10. CDR1 SGHTA and CDR2 FQGTGA come from the germline V gene. In DNA, the CDR3 is TGTGCCAGCAGCTCCTCAGGGGGTCTCAGGACAGATACGCAGTATTTT. It codes for CASSSSGGLRTDTQYF.

This clone was counted only a few times. The chain combines TRBV7-9 with TRBJ2-2, with 9 bases matching TRBD1. Germline V gene data show CDR1 as SEHNR and CDR2 as FQNEAQ (reference sequence). CDR3 length: 19 amino acids. Losses at the gene ends were 3 bases for V and 4 bases for J; bases not matched to a gene: 15. The CDR3: CASSLRRQGDWLGTGELFF. Here the CDR3 DNA reads TGTGCCAGCAGCTTGAGACGACAGGGGGATTGGTTGGGCACCGGGGAGCTGTTTTTT.

The chain uses TRBV7-8 and TRBJ2-1; perhaps TRBD2 as D (6 bases). V was trimmed by 4 bases and J by 3 bases, leaving 7 bases between them. The CDR3 loop spans 13 amino acids. CDR1 is SGHVS and CDR2 is FQNEAQ in the germline V gene. This CDR3 is CASSSGDYNEQFF. CDR3 coding DNA: TGTGCCAGCAGCTCGGGAGACTACAATGAGCAGTTCTTC.

The DNA for the CDR3 is TGTGCCAGCAGCCACTCCTTTGAAAAACTGTTTTTT. As protein: CASSHSFEKLFF. The V gene is TRBV3-1 (or the pseudogene TRBV3-2), the J gene TRBJ1-4; no clear D. V was shortened by 3 bases and J by 7 bases, with 6 bases between the two germline ends. This CDR3 is 12 amino acids long. CDR1 and CDR2 from the germline V gene are LGHDT and YNNKEL (reference sequence).

This chain joins TRBV3-1 (or the pseudogene TRBV3-2) and TRBJ1-5; D possibly corresponds to TRBD1 (6 bases). This CDR3 region has 15 residues. The V end lost 4 bases, the J end lost 7 bases, and 17 bases lay between the germline ends. From germline, CDR1 is LGHDT and CDR2 YNNKEL (reference sequence). Here the CDR3 DNA reads TGTGCCAGCAGCCCAAGTCCAGGGGTGGTGCAGCCCCAGCATTTT. It encodes CASSPSPGVVQPQHF.

This clone was recorded only once. The V gene is TRBV6-4, the J gene TRBJ2-7; TRBD1 matches at 10 bases. The ends lost 7 bases at V and 3 bases at J; junction bases unmatched: 21. CDR1 MRHNA and CDR2 SNTAGT come from the germline V gene. The CDR3 sequence is 19 residues long. The CDR3: CASTPKGTGVRLANYEQYF. CDR3 sequence (DNA): TGTGCCAGCACCCCCAAGGGGACAGGGGTGAGACTAGCTAACTACGAGCAGTACTTC.

The chain couples TRBV3-1 (or the pseudogene TRBV3-2) to TRBJ1-1; the match to TRBD1 covers 8 bases. The V segment lost 8 bases and the J segment 6 bases; nucleotides outside the gene matches: 11. The CDR3 extends over 14 amino acids. CDR1 and CDR2 (germline): LGHDT, YNNKEL (reference sequence). CDR3 sequence reads: CASLSTGADSEAFF. The CDR3 nucleotides are TGTGCCAGCTTATCGACAGGGGCCGATTCTGAAGCTTTCTTT.

The rearrangement joins TRBV5-8 to TRBJ2-3, with D possibly being TRBD2 (7 bases). V lost 4 bases, J lost 7 bases, and 22 bases lay in between. Per germline, CDR1 SGHTS and CDR2 YDEGEE. The CDR3 consists of 16 residues. Here the CDR3 reads CASSTFSAGASYTQYF. The CDR3 DNA reads TGTGCCAGCAGCACCTTCTCCGCGGGGGCCTCATATACGCAGTATTTT.